These 30 T cell receptor beta chains share one sample of origin, sequenced in a study of neurological immune-mediated disorders. MiXCR, run by TCRdb on the 5' RACE reads, gives a single entry per CDR3 protein. The sample yields about 74,000 distinct CDR3 sequences, less than 5.5% seen once. The sample comprised PBMCs. These receptors originate from a man aged 18 to 30 with multiple sclerosis.

This clonotype was seen many times. The gene calls are TRBV20-1 and TRBJ2-3, with TRBD2 matching 8 bases. V trimming: 5 bases; J trimming: 2 bases; junction bases outside the gene matches: 12. The germline V gene encodes CDR1 DFQATT and CDR2 SNEGSKA (reference sequence). This CDR3 has 16 amino acids. CDR3 amino acids: CSAGPYPGGATDTQYF. The CDR3 DNA follows: TGCAGTGCTGGCCCCTATCCCGGGGGGGCCACAGATACGCAGTATTTT.

This clonotype was recorded many times. V gene TRBV6-1 combines with J gene TRBJ1-1, with a weak D call TRBD1 (6 bases). The germline V gene encodes CDR1 MNHNS and CDR2 SASEGT. Between the trimmed V and J ends, which lost 6 bases and 1 base, there was a span of 12 bases. This CDR3 comprises 14 residues. The CDR3 spells CASRWTAENTEAFF. The CDR3 DNA is TGTGCCAGCAGATGGACAGCTGAGAACACTGAAGCTTTCTTT.

Ten or more counts support this clonotype. The CDR3 DNA follows: TGTGCCAGCAGTTTCCCCCGGGGGAGCTCCTACGAGCAGTACTTC. Its protein product is CASSFPRGSSYEQYF. The chain combines TRBV12-3 or TRBV12-4 with TRBJ2-7; perhaps TRBD2 as D (6 bases). The CDR3 covers 15 residues. Trimming took off 3 bases at V and 0 bases at J, with 12 bases between the two ends.

This clonotype was observed at least ten times. This rearrangement joins TRBV5-5 to TRBJ2-7, with D uncertain. The V end lost 4 bases, the J end lost 6 bases, and 14 bases lay between the germline ends. The CDR3 consists of 13 residues. Germline V gives CDR1 SGHKS, CDR2 YYEKEE (reference sequence). DNA for the CDR3: TGTGCCAGCAGCCTCCGAGCTGGGCGCGAGCAGTACTTC. Translation: CASSLRAGREQYF.

Many counts were recorded for this clonotype. Here the CDR3 reads CASSYSTEGSGELFF. The CDR3 DNA follows: TGTGCCAGCAGTTACTCGACCGAGGGATCCGGGGAGCTGTTTTTT. The chain carries TRBV6-2 or TRBV6-3 and TRBJ2-2; tentative D call: TRBD2 (5 bases). Germline values: CDR1 MNHEY, CDR2 SVGEGT. Trimming stripped 0 bases from V and 6 bases from J, with 11 bases between. The CDR3 is 15 amino acids.

This clonotype was seen many times. V and J are TRBV29-1 and TRBJ2-5; D uncertain. From germline, CDR1 is SQVTM and CDR2 ANQGSEA. CDR3 length equals 14 residues. V was cut by 4 bases and J by 2 bases, with 14 bases left in between. The CDR3 DNA is TGCAGCGTTGCCGGTCGCAGAAGACAAGAGACCCAGTACTTC. This codes for CSVAGRRRQETQYF.

This clonotype has at least ten counts. The rearrangement links TRBV7-8 to TRBJ1-5, with D maybe TRBD1 (6 bases). V was shortened by 5 bases and J by 10 bases, with 15 bases between the two germline ends. CDR1 is SGHVS and CDR2 is FQNEAQ in the germline V gene. The CDR3 is 13 amino acids. This CDR3 reads CASSGGPGGPQHF. CDR3 sequence (DNA): TGTGCCAGCAGCGGGGGCCCCGGGGGACCCCAGCATTTT. Combining the CDR3 with reference TRBV7-8 and TRBJ1-5 gives the whole variable domain GAGVSQSPRYKVAKRGQDVALRCDPISGHVSLFWYQQALGQGPEFLTYFQNEAQLDKSGLPSDRFFAERPEGSVSTLKIQRTQQEDSAVYLCASSGGPGGPQHFGDGTRLSIL.

This clonotype is judged medium-sized. The rearrangement uses TRBV7-2 and TRBJ2-7; D remains ambiguous. Germline assignment: CDR1 SGHTA and CDR2 FQGNSA. The CDR3 length is 12 residues. The V gene lost 0 bases and the J gene lost 6 bases, with 6 bases spanning the gap. For the CDR3, the DNA is TGTGCCAGCAGCTTAGCGGACGGCGAGCAGTACTTC. Translating it yields CASSLADGEQYF.

This clonotype was seen a few times. A much more abundant neighbour one base away suggests this may be a read error. The chain carries TRBV18 and TRBJ1-1; D is unclear. Germline CDR1 reads KGHSH; CDR2 reads LQKENI. The CDR3 totals 13 residues. Trimming removed 6 bases at V and 1 base at J, with 9 bases between. CDR3: CASSGKSNTEAFF. The CDR3 bases are TGTGCCAGCTCCGGAAAGTCGAACACTGAAGCTTTCTTT. Supplemented by reference TRBV18 and TRBJ1-1, the full variable domain reads NAGVMQNPRHLVRRRGQEARLRCSPMKGHSHVYWYRQLPEEGLKFMVYLQKENIIDESGMPKERFSAEFPKEGPSILRIQQVVRGDSAAYFCASSGKSNTEAFFGQGTRLTVV.

This clonotype showed up many times. The rearrangement joins TRBV5-1 to TRBJ2-5; D is possibly TRBD1 (5 bases). CDR1 is SGHRS, CDR2 YFSETQ, per germline. The CDR3 loop spans 14 amino acids. The V end lost 1 base, the J end lost 1 base, and 8 bases lay between the germline ends. Written as DNA, the CDR3 is TGCGCCAGCAGCTTGCAGGGTCCCCAAGAGACCCAGTACTTC. It specifies CASSLQGPQETQYF.

There are many counts of this clonotype. This chain joins TRBV29-1 and TRBJ2-2, with 9 bases aligning to TRBD2. Per the germline V gene, CDR1 is SQVTM and CDR2 is ANQGSEA. J gave up 5 bases and V 6 bases, and 4 bases lay outside the gene matches. The CDR3 is made up of 13 amino acids. The DNA of the CDR3 is TGCAGCGTCAGTAGCGGGAGTACCGGGGAGCTGTTTTTT. Translated: CSVSSGSTGELFF.

This clonotype was seen ten or more times. V and J are TRBV12-3 or TRBV12-4 and TRBJ1-1; TRBD1 aligns across 8 bases. J was trimmed by 0 bases and V by 5 bases; bases with no gene match: 5. CDR3 length: 15 residues. CDR3 in amino acids: CASSSGQGMNTEAFF. Here the CDR3 DNA reads TGTGCCAGCAGTAGCGGACAGGGAATGAACACTGAAGCTTTCTTT.

This clonotype was found many times. The V gene is TRBV3-1, the J gene TRBJ2-7; D uncertain. V was shortened by 4 bases and J by 0 bases, with 10 bases between the two germline ends. Germline CDR1 and CDR2: LGHDT and YNNKEL (reference sequence). The CDR3 covers 14 residues. The CDR3 DNA reads as TGTGCCAGCAGCCCAGGCACGAGCTCCTACGAGCAGTACTTC. Amino acid sequence: CASSPGTSSYEQYF.

The chain couples TRBV5-1 to TRBJ1-4; tentatively, D is TRBD1 (6 bases). The CDR3 is 15 residues long. Germline-derived CDR1 and CDR2 are SGHRS and YFSETQ. V lost 0 bases and J 7 bases, leaving 13 bases between the germline ends. The CDR3 region has the DNA TGCGCCAGCAGCTTGGTAGGGCAGGGGAGTGAAAAACTGTTTTTT. This sequence encodes CASSLVGQGSEKLFF.

The table lists this clonotype with many counts. The rearrangement uses TRBV20-1 and TRBJ1-2; the D is unclear. Trimming shortened V by 7 bases and J by 2 bases, and 14 bases separated the two germline ends. The germline gives CDR1 DFQATT, CDR2 SNEGSKA (reference sequence). The CDR3 length is 13 residues. CDR3 region: CSVFTGENYGYTF. In DNA form, the CDR3 reads TGCAGTGTCTTCACCGGAGAAAACTATGGCTACACCTTC.

This clonotype was observed many times. The gene calls are TRBV6-6 and TRBJ1-2, with TRBD1 matching 9 bases. Per the germline V gene, CDR1 is MNHNY and CDR2 is SVGAGI (reference sequence). CDR3 length: 12 residues. V shed 7 bases, J shed 11 bases, and the junction held 8 bases outside the gene matches. The CDR3 sequence is CASTSGTGHYTF. The DNA for the CDR3 is TGTGCCAGCACCTCCGGGACAGGGCATTACACCTTC.

A remark on this clonotype: This may come from a read error, since a much larger clone is one base off. CDR3 loop: CASSPAGIRNTEAFF. CDR3 nucleotide sequence: TGCGCCAGCAGCCCCGCGGGAATTAGGAACACTGAAGCTTTCTTT. This chain links TRBV5-1 with TRBJ1-1; the D is unclear. This CDR3 comprises 15 residues. V lost 4 bases and J 1 base, leaving 14 bases between the germline ends. Germline V gene lookup returns CDR1 SGHRS and CDR2 YFSETQ. Full variable domain (remainder filled in from reference TRBV5-1 and TRBJ1-1): KAGVTQTPRYLIKTRGQQVTLSCSPISGHRSVSWYQQTPGQGLQFLFEYFSETQRNKGNFPGRFSGRQFSNSRSEMNVSTLELGDSALYLCASSPAGIRNTEAFFGQGTRLTVV.

As concerns this clonotype: Relative to the germline gene, one junction end is altered; a read error may explain this. DNA of the CDR3: TGTGCCATCAGTGAGTTACAGGCGAATCAGCCCCAGAATTTT. It is translated as CAISELQANQPQNF. The V gene is TRBV10-3, the J gene TRBJ1-5; a possible D gene is TRBD1 (5 bases). Germline CDR1 ENHRY, CDR2 SYGVKD. The CDR3 is 14 residues long.

This clonotype was seen ten or more times. This chain joins TRBV6-1 and TRBJ1-1; 8 bases are shared with TRBD1. V trimming: 2 bases; J trimming: 6 bases; junction bases outside the gene matches: 8. CDR3 length: 15 residues. Germline V gene data show CDR1 as MNHNS and CDR2 as SASEGT. The CDR3 nucleotides are TGTGCCAGCAGTGAAAACTACAGGGGGGACCCTGAAGCTTTCTTT. It translates to CASSENYRGDPEAFF.

This clonotype occurred many times. V is TRBV18 and J is TRBJ2-1; TRBD2 agrees at 11 bases. J lost 8 bases, V lost 3 bases, and 15 bases had no gene match. CDR1 and CDR2 (germline): KGHSH, LQKENI. The CDR3 is 18 amino acids. CDR3 nucleotides: TGTGCCAGCTCACCTCTCACGCTAGCGGGGGGCATAATCGATGAGCAGTTCTTC. Translating it yields CASSPLTLAGGIIDEQFF.

At least ten counts were recorded for this clonotype. V is TRBV20-1 and J is TRBJ2-5, with a weak D call TRBD1 (7 bases). The germline CDR1 and CDR2 sequences are DFQATT and SNEGSKA (reference sequence). CDR3 length: 14 amino acids. Trimming cost V 3 bases and J 5 bases, with 16 bases left between them. The DNA for the CDR3 is TGCAGTGCTAGCCTCAGGGGGGCATTTGAGACCCAGTACTTC. This gives the protein CSASLRGAFETQYF.

This clonotype showed up many times. The chain links TRBV2 to TRBJ1-3; 9 bases fit TRBD1. The CDR3 extends over 15 amino acids. Trimming cost V 6 bases and J 4 bases; bases outside gene matches: 7. Germline V gene lookup returns CDR1 SNHLY and CDR2 FYNNEI. The CDR3 nucleotides read TGTGCCAGCAGGGACAGGGGAGCGTTGGGAAACACCATATATTTT. Translating gives CASRDRGALGNTIYF.

There are a few counts of this clonotype. Relative to the germline gene, one junction end is altered; a read error may explain this. The J gene is TRBJ1-5, the V gene TRBV4-1, with D possibly matching TRBD1 (6 bases). This CDR3 is built from 15 residues. Germline CDR1 is MGHRA and CDR2 is YSYEKL. The CDR3 loop is CASSQEPGARQPQNF. CDR3 DNA sequence: TGCGCCAGCAGCCAAGAACCGGGGGCTCGTCAGCCCCAGAATTTT.

This clonotype was counted many times. The rearrangement joins TRBV5-1 to TRBJ2-6; D remains unclear. CDR1 SGHRS and CDR2 YFSETQ come from the germline V gene. Trimming stripped 0 bases from V and 2 bases from J, with 12 bases between. This CDR3 contains 17 residues. The CDR3 here is CASSLEVLGAGANVLTF. As DNA, the CDR3 is TGCGCCAGCAGCTTGGAAGTGCTGGGTGCTGGGGCCAACGTCCTGACTTTC.

This clonotype was recorded at least ten times. The chain has TRBV24-1 and TRBJ2-1; TRBD1 aligns across 8 bases. Germline lookup yields CDR1 KGHDR and CDR2 SFDVKD. The CDR3 covers 17 residues. With 3 bases clipped from V and 8 bases from J, the junction kept 14 bases outside the gene matches. The CDR3 loop reads CATSDRGLAGGQDEQFF. DNA of the CDR3: TGTGCCACCAGTGATCGGGGGCTGGCAGGGGGACAGGATGAGCAGTTCTTC.

This clonotype was found many times. The chain has TRBV5-1 and TRBJ2-7, with D perhaps assigned TRBD1 or TRBD2 (5 bases each). Deletions cut 3 bases from V and 4 bases from J, with 11 bases between. Germline lookup yields CDR1 SGHRS and CDR2 YFSETQ. The CDR3 covers 13 residues. The CDR3 sequence: CASSWTGAYEQYF. CDR3 coding DNA: TGCGCCAGCAGCTGGACTGGGGCGTACGAGCAGTACTTC.

At least ten counts were recorded for this clonotype. The V call is TRBV10-3, the J call TRBJ2-7; D gene ambiguous. Germline CDR1 reads ENHRY; CDR2 reads SYGVKD. Trimming took 4 bases from V and 4 from J, leaving 20 bases between them. The CDR3 has 16 amino acids. The CDR3 loop is CAISGLKVGEWYEQYF. In DNA, the CDR3 is TGTGCCATCAGTGGTTTAAAAGTTGGGGAATGGTACGAGCAGTACTTC.

This clonotype showed up many times. The chain has TRBV6-6 and TRBJ2-1; the match to TRBD2 covers 8 bases. V dropped 2 bases and J dropped 8; count of bases not matched to a gene: 5. CDR1 is MNHNY and CDR2 is SVGAGI in the germline V gene (reference sequence). The CDR3 sequence is 14 residues long. Written as DNA, the CDR3 is TGTGCCAGCAGTTACCCAGGGCGGGAGGATGAGCAGTTCTTC. Its translation is CASSYPGREDEQFF.

Ten or more counts support this clonotype. The J gene is TRBJ2-5, the V gene TRBV5-1, with 10 bases fitting TRBD2. Trimming at V came to 2 bases and at J to 5 bases, leaving 9 bases not matched to a gene. CDR3 length equals 16 residues. Germline V gene data show CDR1 as SGHRS and CDR2 as YFSETQ. The CDR3 bases are TGCGCCAGCAGCTTAGGGCTAGCGGGAGTCGGGGAGACCCAGTACTTC. Translated: CASSLGLAGVGETQYF.

This clonotype was seen only a few times. The V and J genes are TRBV27 and TRBJ2-1, with D hard to call. Germline CDR1 and CDR2: MNHEY and SMNVEV (reference sequence). The CDR3 spans 19 residues. V was pared by 7 bases and J by 1 base, with 26 bases between. CDR3 amino acids: CASTPVKPTNTESYNEQFF. CDR3 coding DNA: TGTGCCAGCACCCCCGTTAAGCCAACGAACACGGAATCCTACAATGAGCAGTTCTTC.